This TCR beta chain was sequenced for a study of T-cell memory formation after mild COVID-19. Study results and caveats: Clones shrinking between day 15 and 85 showed a balanced CD4/CD8 split, and those that grew later tilted toward CD4+. Mainly CM and EM harbored the contracting CD4+ clones; mainly EMRA harbored the CD8+ ones. The appearance of some responding clones in pre-infection memory suggested that cross-reactive memory joined.

The authors produced TCR alpha and TCR beta cDNA libraries with sample barcodes and UMIs by 5'RACE using constant-segment primers. MiXCR, run by TCRdb on the 5' RACE reads, gives a single entry per CDR3 protein. Among about 390,000 distinct CDR3 sequences listed, 15% to 20% were seen once. V lost 2 bases to trimming and J lost 5 bases, with 10 bases between them. CDR3 length equals 13 residues. Germline CDR1 reads SGHRS; CDR2 reads YFSETQ. This clonotype was detected a few times. What it binds is unknown. Sequencing was done on a sample of PBMCs or a T cell subset sorted from them (not recorded which). The chain uses TRBV5-1 and TRBJ2-5; either TRBD1 or TRBD2 may supply D (5 bases each). This clonotype originated in a man aged 18 to 35 who had mild COVID-19 (a few samples of this study predate the infection). Cell type and time point are not known. For the CDR3, the DNA is TGCGCCAGCAGCTTCGGGGCGACGGAGACCCAGTACTTC. It yields the protein CASSFGATETQYF.